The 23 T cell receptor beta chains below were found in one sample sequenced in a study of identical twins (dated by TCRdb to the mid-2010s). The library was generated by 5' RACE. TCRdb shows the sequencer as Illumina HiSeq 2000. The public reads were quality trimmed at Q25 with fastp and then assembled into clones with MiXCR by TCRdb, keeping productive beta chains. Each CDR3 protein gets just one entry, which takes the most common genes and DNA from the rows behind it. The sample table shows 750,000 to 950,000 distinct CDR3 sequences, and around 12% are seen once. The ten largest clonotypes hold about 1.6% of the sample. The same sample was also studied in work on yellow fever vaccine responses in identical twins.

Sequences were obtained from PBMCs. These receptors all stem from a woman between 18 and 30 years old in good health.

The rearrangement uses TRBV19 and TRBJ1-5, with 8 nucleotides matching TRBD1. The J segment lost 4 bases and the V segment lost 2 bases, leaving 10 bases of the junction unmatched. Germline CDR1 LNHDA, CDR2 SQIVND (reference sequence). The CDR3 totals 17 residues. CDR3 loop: CASSINLQGVGNQPQHF. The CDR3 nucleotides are TGTGCCAGTAGTATAAATCTACAGGGGGTCGGTAATCAGCCCCAGCATTTT.

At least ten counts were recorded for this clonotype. The CDR3 DNA sequence: TGTGCCAGCAGATTAGAAGAGGCCGCTTTCTTT. Amino acids: CASRLEEAAFF. J is TRBJ1-1 and V is TRBV6-6; D gene ambiguous. CDR3 length: 11 amino acids. The germline V gene has CDR1 MNHNY and CDR2 SVGAGI (reference sequence). V gave up 6 bases and J gave up 11 bases, with 13 bases separating them.

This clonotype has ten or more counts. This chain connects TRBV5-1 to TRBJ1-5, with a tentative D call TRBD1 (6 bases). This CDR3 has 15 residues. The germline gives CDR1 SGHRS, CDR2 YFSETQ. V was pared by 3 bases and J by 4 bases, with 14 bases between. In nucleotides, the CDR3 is TGCGCCAGCAGCTGGGGCGAGGGGGGAAATCAGCCCCAGCATTTT. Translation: CASSWGEGGNQPQHF.

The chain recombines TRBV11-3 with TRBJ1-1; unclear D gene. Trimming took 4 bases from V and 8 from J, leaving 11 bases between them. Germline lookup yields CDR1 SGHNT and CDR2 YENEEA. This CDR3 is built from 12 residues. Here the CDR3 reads CASSYDTYEAFF. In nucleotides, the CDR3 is TGTGCCAGCAGCTACGACACCTACGAAGCTTTCTTT.

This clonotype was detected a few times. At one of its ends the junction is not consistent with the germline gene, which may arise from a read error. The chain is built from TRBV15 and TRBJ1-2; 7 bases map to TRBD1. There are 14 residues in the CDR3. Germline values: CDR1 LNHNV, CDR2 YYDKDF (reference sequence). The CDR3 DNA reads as TGTGCCACCAGCGGAGACAGGGTATTGGGTGGCTACACCTTC. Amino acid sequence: CATSGDRVLGGYTF.

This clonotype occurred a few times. CDR3 DNA sequence: TGCAGTGCTAGATACAGGGGGCCTACTGAAGCTTTCTTT. This translates into CSARYRGPTEAFF. The chain recombines TRBV20-1 with TRBJ1-1; 9 nucleotides agree with TRBD1. V shed 2 bases and J 5 bases; nucleotides not matched to a gene: 3. The germline gives CDR1 DFQATT, CDR2 SNEGSKA (reference sequence). CDR3 size: 13 residues.

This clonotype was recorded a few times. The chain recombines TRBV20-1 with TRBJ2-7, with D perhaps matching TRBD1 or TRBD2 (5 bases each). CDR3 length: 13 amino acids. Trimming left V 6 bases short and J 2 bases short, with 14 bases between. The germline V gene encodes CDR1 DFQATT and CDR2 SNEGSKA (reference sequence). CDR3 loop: CSARGAEAYEQYF. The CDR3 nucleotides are TGCAGTGCCCGAGGGGCTGAAGCCTACGAGCAGTACTTC.

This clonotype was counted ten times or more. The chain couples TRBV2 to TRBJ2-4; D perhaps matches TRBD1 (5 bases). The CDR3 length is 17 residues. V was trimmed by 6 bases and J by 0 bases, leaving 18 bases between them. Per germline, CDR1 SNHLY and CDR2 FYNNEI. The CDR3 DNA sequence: TGTGCCAGCAGCCCTTCAATTGGACAACTAGCCAAAAACATTCAGTACTTC. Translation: CASSPSIGQLAKNIQYF.

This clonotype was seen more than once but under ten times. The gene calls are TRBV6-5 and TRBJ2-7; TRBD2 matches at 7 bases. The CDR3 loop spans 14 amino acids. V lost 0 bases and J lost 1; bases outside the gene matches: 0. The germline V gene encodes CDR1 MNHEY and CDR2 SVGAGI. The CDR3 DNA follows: TGTGCCAGCAGTTACTCCGGGGGGTCCTACGAGCAGTACGTC. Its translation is CASSYSGGSYEQYV.

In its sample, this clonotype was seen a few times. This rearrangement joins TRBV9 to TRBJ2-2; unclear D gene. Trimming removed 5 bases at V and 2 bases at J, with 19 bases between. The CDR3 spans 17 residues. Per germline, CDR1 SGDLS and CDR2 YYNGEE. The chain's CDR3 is CASRTLDTPFNTGELFF. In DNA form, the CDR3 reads TGTGCCAGCAGGACTCTAGACACCCCTTTTAACACCGGGGAGCTGTTTTTT.

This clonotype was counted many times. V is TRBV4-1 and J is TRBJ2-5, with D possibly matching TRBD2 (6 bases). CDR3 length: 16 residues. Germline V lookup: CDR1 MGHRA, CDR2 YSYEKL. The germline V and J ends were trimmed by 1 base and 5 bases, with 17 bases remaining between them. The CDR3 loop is CASSQGLAEPGETQYF. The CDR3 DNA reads TGCGCCAGCAGCCAAGGATTAGCGGAGCCTGGGGAGACCCAGTACTTC.

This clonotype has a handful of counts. The CDR3 bases are TGTGCCAGCAGTGCCTGGCAGGGTAAGGGCAATGAGCAGTTCTTC. Residues: CASSAWQGKGNEQFF. The chain recombines TRBV2 with TRBJ2-1, with a tentative D call TRBD1 (5 bases). Deletions cut 4 bases from V and 6 bases from J, with 16 bases between. CDR1 and CDR2 (germline): SNHLY, FYNNEI. The CDR3 runs 15 residues.

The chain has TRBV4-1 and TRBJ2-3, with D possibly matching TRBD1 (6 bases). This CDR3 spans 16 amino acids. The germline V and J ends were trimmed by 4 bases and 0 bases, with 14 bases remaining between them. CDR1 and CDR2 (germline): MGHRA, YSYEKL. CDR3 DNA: TGCGCCAGCAGCCCCCAACAGGGAGCGAGCACAGATACGCAGTATTTT. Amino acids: CASSPQQGASTDTQYF.

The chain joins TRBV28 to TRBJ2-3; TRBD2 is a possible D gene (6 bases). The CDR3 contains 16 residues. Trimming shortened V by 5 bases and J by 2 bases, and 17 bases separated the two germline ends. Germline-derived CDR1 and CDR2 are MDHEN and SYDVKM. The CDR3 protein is CASSTPSAGATDTQYF. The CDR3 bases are TGTGCCAGCAGTACACCCTCAGCGGGTGCCACAGATACGCAGTATTTT. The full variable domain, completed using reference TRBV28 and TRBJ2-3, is DVKVTQSSRYLVKRTGEKVFLECVQDMDHENMFWYRQDPGLGLRLIYFSYDVKMKEKGDIPEGYSVSREKKERFSLILESASTNQTSMYLCASSTPSAGATDTQYFGPGTRLTVL.

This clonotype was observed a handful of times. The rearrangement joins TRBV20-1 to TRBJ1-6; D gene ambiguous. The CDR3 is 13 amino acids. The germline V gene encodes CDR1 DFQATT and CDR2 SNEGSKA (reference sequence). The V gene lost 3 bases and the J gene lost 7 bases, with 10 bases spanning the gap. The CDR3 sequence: CSARSGENSPLHF. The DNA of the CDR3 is TGCAGTGCTAGGTCTGGAGAGAATTCACCCCTCCACTTT.

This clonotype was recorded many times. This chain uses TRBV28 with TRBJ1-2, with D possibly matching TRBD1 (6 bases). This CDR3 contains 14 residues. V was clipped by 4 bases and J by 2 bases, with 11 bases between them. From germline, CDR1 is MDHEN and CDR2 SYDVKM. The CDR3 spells CASSSGQINYGYTF. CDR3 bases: TGTGCCAGCAGTTCAGGACAGATAAACTATGGCTACACCTTC.

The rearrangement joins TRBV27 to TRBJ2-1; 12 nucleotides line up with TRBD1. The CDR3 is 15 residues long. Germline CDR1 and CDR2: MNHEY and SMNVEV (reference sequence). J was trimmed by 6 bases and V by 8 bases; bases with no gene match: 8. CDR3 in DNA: TGTGCCAGCTATGGGGGGGACAGGGGGCCCAATGAGCAGTTCTTC. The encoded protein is CASYGGDRGPNEQFF.

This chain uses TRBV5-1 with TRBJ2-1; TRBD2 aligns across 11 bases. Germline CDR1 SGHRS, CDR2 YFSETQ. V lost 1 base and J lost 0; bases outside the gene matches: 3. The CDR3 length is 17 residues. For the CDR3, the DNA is TGCGCCAGCAGCTTGTCGACTAGCGGGGCCTCCTACAATGAGCAGTTCTTC. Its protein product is CASSLSTSGASYNEQFF. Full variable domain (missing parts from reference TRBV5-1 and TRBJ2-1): KAGVTQTPRYLIKTRGQQVTLSCSPISGHRSVSWYQQTPGQGLQFLFEYFSETQRNKGNFPGRFSGRQFSNSRSEMNVSTLELGDSALYLCASSLSTSGASYNEQFFGPGTRLTVL.

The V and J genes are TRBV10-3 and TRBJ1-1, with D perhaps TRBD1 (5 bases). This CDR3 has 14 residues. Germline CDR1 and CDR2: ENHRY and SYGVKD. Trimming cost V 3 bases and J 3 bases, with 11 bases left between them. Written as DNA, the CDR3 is TGTGCCATCAGTGATTTGGCGGGGGACACTGAAGCTTTCTTT. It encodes CAISDLAGDTEAFF.

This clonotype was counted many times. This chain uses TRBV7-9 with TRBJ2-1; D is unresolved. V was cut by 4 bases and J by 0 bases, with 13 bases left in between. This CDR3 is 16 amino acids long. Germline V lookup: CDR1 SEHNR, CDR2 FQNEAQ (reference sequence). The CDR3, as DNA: TGTGCCAGCAGCTCCGTGGGCATCAACTCCTACAATGAGCAGTTCTTC. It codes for CASSSVGINSYNEQFF.

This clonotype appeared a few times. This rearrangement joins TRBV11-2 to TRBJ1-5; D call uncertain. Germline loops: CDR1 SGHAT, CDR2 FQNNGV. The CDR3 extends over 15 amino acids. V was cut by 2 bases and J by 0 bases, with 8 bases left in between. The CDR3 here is CASSLSDDSNQPQHF. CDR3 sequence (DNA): TGTGCCAGCAGCTTATCAGATGATAGCAATCAGCCCCAGCATTTT. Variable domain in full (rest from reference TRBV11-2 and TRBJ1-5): EAGVAQSPRYKIIEKRQSVAFWCNPISGHATLYWYQQILGQGPKLLIQFQNNGVVDDSQLPKDRFSAERLKGVDSTLKIQPAKLEDSAVYLCASSLSDDSNQPQHFGDGTRLSIL.

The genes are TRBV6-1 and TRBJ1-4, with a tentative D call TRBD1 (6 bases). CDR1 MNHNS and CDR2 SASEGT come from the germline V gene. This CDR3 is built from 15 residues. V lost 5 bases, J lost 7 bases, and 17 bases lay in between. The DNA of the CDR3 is TGTGCCAGCAGTCCGCTGACAGGTGGAGGTGAAAAACTGTTTTTT. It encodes CASSPLTGGGEKLFF.

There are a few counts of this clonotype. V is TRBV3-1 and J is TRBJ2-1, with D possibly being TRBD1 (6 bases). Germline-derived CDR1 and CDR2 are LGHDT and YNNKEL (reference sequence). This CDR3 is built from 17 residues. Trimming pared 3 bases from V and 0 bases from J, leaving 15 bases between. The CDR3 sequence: CASSQGTSMSSYNEQFF. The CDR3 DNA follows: TGTGCCAGCAGCCAGGGGACATCGATGAGCTCCTACAATGAGCAGTTCTTC.